The TCR beta chain described here comes from a study of blood T cell repertoires in COVID-19. V was pared by 10 bases and J by 2 bases, with 11 bases between. Germline values: CDR1 SGHTA, CDR2 FQGNSA. CDR3 length equals 12 residues. This clone has just a few counts. Clones were read by immunoSEQ multiplex PCR, and TCRdb kept only the in-frame ones, dropping some. Of about 360,000 clones listed, around 86% are singletons. J is TRBJ1-2 and V is TRBV7-2; D not resolved. The sequence was obtained from a human donor in a cohort sampled during active COVID-19. Sequencing used peripheral blood. CDR3 loop: CAKREENYGYTF. CDR3 in DNA: TGTGCCAAAAGGGAGGAGAACTATGGCTACACCTTC. Drawing the rest from reference TRBV7-2 and TRBJ1-2, the complete variable domain is GAGVSQSPSNKVTEKGKDVELRCDPISGHTALYWYRQSLGQGLEFLIYFQGNSAPDKSGLPSDRFSAERTGGSVSTLTIQRTQQEDSAVYLCAKREENYGYTFGSGTRLTVV.